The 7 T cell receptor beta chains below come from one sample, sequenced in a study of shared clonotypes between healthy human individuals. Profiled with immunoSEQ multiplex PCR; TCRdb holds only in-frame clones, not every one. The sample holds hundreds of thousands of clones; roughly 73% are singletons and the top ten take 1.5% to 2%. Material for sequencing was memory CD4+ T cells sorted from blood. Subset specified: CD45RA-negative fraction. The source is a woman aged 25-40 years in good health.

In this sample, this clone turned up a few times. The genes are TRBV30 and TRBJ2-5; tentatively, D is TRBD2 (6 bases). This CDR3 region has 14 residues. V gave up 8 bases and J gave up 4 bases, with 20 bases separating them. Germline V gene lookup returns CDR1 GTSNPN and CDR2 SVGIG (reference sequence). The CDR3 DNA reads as TGTGCCGCCCAAACCGGGGGAGTGGGAGAGACCCAGTACTTC. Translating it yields CAAQTGGVGETQYF.

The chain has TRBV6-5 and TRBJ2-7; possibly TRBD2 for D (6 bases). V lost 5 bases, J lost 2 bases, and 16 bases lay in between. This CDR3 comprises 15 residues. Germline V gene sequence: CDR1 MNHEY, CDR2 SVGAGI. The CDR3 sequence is CASSKGGASPYEQYF. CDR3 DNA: TGTGCCAGCAGTAAAGGCGGGGCCTCCCCCTACGAGCAGTACTTC.

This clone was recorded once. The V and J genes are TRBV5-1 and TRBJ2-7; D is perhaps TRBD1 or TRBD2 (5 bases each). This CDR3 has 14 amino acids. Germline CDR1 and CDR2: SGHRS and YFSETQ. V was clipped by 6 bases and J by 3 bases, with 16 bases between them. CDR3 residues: CASTPGPSNYEQYF. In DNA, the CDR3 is TGCGCCAGCACCCCGGGGCCGTCCAACTACGAGCAGTACTTC.

CDR3 sequence reads: CASSFILGETQYF. The CDR3 DNA reads as TGTGCCAGCAGCTTCATCCTCGGGGAGACCCAGTACTTC. The gene calls are TRBV7-2 and TRBJ2-5; D gene uncertain. Per germline, CDR1 SGHTA and CDR2 FQGNSA. This CDR3 contains 13 residues. Trimming pared 3 bases from V and 5 bases from J, leaving 10 bases between.

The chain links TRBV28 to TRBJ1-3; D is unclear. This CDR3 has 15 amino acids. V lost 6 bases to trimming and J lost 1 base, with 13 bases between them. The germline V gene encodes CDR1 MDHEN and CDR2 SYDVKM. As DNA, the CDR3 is TGTGCCAGCAGCAGTTTTGTAGGGTCTGGAAACACCATATATTTT. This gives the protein CASSSFVGSGNTIYF.

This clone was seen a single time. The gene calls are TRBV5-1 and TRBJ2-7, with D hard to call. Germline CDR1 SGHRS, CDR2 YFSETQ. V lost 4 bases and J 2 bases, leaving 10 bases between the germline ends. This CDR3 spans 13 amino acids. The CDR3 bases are TGCGCCAGCAGCAGGACGTCGACCTACGAGCAGTACTTC. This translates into CASSRTSTYEQYF.

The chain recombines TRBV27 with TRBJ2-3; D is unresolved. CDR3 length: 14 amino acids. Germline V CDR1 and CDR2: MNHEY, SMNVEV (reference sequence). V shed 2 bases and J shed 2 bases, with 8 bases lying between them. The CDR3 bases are TGTGCCAGCAGTTTAGGGCAGAACACAGATACGCAGTATTTT. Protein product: CASSLGQNTDTQYF.